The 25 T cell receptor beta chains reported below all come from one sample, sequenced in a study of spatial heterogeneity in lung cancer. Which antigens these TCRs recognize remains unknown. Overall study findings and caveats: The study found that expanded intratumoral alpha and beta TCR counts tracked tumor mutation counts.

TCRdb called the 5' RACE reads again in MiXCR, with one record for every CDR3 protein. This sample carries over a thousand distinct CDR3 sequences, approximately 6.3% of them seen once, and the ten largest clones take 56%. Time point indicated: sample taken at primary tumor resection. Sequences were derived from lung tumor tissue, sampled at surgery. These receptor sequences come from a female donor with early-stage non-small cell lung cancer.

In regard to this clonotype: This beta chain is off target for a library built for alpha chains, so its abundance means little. This CDR3 is CATSDFIQRGLQETQYF. The DNA of the CDR3 is TGTGCCACCAGTGATTTCATCCAGCGGGGCCTCCAAGAGACCCAGTACTTC. The rearrangement uses TRBV24-1 and TRBJ2-5; 7 nucleotides match TRBD2. CDR1 and CDR2 (germline): KGHDR, SFDVKD. The length of the CDR3 is 17 residues. V lost 1 base and J lost 1; bases outside the gene matches: 8.

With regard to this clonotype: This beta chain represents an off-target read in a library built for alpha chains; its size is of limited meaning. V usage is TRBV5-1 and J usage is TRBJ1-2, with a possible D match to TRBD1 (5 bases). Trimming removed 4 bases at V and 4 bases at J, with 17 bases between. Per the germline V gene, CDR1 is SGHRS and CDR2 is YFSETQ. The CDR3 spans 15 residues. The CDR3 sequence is CASSHSTQGPYGYTF. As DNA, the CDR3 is TGCGCCAGCAGCCATTCGACTCAGGGCCCCTATGGCTACACCTTC.

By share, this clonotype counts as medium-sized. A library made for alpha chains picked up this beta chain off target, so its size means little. The CDR3: CASASGGQGRRLARYEQYF. CDR3 in DNA: TGTGCTAGTGCCTCGGGGGGACAGGGGCGTCGGTTGGCACGCTACGAGCAGTACTTC. The chain combines TRBV12-5 with TRBJ2-7, with TRBD1 matching 10 bases. V shed 7 bases, J shed 3 bases, and the junction held 21 bases outside the gene matches. Germline V gene lookup returns CDR1 LGHNT and CDR2 FRNRAP. This CDR3 comprises 19 residues. The full variable domain, rest sourced from reference TRBV12-5 and TRBJ2-7, is DARVTQTPRHKVTEMGQEVTMRCQPILGHNTVFWYRQTMMQGLELLAYFRNRAPLDDSGMPKDRFSAEMPDATLATLKIQPSEPRDSAVYFCASASGGQGRRLARYEQYFGPGTRLTVT.

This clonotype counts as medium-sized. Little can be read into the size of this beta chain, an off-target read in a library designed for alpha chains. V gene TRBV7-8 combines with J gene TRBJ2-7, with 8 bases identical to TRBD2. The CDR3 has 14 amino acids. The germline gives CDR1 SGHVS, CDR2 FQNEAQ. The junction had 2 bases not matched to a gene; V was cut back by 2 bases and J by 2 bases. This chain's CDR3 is CASSLTSGAYEQYF. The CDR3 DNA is TGTGCCAGCAGCTTAACTAGCGGAGCCTACGAGCAGTACTTC.

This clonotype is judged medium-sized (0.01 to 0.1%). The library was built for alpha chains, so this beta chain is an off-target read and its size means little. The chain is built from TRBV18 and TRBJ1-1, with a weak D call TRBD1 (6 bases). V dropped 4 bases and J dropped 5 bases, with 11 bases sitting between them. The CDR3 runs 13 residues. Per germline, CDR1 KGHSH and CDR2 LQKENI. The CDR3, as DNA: TGTGCCAGCTCACAGGGGGAGAGGACTGAAGCTTTCTTT. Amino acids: CASSQGERTEAFF.

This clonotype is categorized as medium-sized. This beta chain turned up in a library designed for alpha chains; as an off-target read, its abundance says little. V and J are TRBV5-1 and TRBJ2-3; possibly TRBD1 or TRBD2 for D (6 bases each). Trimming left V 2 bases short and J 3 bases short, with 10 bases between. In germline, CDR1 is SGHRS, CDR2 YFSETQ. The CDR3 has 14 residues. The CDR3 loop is CASSFGGRTDTQYF. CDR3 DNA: TGCGCCAGCAGCTTCGGGGGCAGAACAGATACGCAGTATTTT.

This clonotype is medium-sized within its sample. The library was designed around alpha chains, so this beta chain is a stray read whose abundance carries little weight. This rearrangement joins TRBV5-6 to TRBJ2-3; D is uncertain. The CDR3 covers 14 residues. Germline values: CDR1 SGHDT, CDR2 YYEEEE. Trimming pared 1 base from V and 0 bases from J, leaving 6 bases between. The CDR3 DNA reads TGTGCCAGCAGCTTGCCAGCTAGCACAGATACGCAGTATTTT. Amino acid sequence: CASSLPASTDTQYF.

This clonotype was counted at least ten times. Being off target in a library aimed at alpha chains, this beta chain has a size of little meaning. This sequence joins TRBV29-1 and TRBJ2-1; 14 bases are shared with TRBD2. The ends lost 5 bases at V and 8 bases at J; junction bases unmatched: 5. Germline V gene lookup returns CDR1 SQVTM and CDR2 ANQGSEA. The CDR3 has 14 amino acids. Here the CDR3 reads CSVRTSGRLDEQFF. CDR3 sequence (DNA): TGCAGCGTTCGGACTAGCGGGAGGTTGGATGAGCAGTTCTTC.

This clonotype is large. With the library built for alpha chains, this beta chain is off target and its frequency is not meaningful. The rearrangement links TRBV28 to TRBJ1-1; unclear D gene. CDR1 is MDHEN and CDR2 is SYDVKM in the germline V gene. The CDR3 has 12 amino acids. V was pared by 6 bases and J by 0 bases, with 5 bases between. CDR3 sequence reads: CASRDMNTEAFF. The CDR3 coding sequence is TGTGCCAGCAGAGACATGAACACTGAAGCTTTCTTT.

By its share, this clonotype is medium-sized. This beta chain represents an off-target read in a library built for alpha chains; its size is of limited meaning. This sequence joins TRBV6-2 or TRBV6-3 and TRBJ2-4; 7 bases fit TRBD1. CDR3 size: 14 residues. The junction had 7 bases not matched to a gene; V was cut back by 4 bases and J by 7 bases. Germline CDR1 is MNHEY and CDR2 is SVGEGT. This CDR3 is CASSSYTRGNIQYF. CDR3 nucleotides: TGTGCCAGCAGTTCCTATACCAGGGGGAACATTCAGTACTTC.

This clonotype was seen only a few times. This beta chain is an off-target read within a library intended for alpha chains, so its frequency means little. The CDR3 DNA reads TGTGCCAGCAGCTTAGAACGGGAAAAACTGTTTTTT. Translated: CASSLEREKLFF. The chain combines TRBV7-8 with TRBJ1-4; D gene ambiguous. The CDR3 has 12 amino acids. Trimming took off 1 base at V and 8 bases at J, with 5 bases between the two ends. Germline V lookup: CDR1 SGHVS, CDR2 FQNEAQ.

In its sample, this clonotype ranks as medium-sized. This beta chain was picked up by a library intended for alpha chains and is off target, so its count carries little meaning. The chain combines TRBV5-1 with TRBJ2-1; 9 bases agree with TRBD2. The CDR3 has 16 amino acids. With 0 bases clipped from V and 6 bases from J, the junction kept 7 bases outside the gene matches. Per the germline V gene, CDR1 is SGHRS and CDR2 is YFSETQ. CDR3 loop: CASSLVYSGGINEQFF. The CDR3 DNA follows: TGCGCCAGCAGCTTGGTTTATAGCGGGGGAATCAATGAGCAGTTCTTC.

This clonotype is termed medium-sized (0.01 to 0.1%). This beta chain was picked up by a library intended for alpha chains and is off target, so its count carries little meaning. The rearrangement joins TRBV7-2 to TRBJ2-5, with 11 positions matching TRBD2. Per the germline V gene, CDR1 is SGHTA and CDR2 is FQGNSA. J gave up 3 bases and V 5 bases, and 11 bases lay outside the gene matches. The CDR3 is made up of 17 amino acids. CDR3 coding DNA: TGTGCCAGCAGCCTAAGGTCTAGCGGGGGGTCAAAAGAGACCCAGTACTTC. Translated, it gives CASSLRSSGGSKETQYF.

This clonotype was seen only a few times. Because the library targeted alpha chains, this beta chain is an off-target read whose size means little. DNA for the CDR3: TGTGCCAGCAGCCTTACTAGCGGGAGGGCAAACATTCAGTACTTC. Translating gives CASSLTSGRANIQYF. This rearrangement joins TRBV6-5 to TRBJ2-4; 13 bases line up with TRBD2. Germline CDR1 and CDR2: MNHEY and SVGAGI. The trim removed 6 bases at V and 6 bases at J, leaving 5 bases unmatched. The CDR3 runs 15 residues.

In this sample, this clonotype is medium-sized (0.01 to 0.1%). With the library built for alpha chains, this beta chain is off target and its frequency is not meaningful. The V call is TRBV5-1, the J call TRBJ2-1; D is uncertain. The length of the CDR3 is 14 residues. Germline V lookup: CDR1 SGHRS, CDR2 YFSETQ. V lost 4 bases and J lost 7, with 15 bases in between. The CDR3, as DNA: TGCGCCAGCAGCACCCAGGCATTTGATAATGAGCAGTTCTTC. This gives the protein CASSTQAFDNEQFF.

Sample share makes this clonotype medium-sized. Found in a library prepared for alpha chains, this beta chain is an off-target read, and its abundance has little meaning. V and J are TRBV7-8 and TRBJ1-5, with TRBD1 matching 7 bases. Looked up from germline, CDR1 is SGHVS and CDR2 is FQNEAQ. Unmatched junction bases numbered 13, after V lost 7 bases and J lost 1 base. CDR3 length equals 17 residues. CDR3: CASIPGGAGESNQPQHF. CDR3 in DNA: TGTGCCAGCATACCAGGGGGGGCCGGGGAGAGCAATCAGCCCCAGCATTTT.

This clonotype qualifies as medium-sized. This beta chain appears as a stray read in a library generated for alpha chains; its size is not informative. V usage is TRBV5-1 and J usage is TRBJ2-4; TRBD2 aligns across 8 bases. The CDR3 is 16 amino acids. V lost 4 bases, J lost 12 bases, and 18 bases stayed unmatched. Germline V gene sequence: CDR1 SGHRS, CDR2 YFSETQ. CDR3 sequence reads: CASSPLGERESAGQYF. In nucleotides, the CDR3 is TGCGCCAGCAGCCCCCTCGGCGAGCGGGAGTCCGCTGGTCAGTACTTC.

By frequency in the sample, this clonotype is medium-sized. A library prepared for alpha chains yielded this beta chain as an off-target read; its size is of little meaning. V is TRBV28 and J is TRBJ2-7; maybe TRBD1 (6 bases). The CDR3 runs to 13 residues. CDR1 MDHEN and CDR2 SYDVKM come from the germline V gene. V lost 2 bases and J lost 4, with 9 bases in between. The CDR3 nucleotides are TGTGCCAGCAGTTTAAGGGGGTTGTACGAGCAGTACTTC. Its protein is CASSLRGLYEQYF. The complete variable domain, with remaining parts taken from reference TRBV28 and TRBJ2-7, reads DVKVTQSSRYLVKRTGEKVFLECVQDMDHENMFWYRQDPGLGLRLIYFSYDVKMKEKGDIPEGYSVSREKKERFSLILESASTNQTSMYLCASSLRGLYEQYFGPGTRLTVT.

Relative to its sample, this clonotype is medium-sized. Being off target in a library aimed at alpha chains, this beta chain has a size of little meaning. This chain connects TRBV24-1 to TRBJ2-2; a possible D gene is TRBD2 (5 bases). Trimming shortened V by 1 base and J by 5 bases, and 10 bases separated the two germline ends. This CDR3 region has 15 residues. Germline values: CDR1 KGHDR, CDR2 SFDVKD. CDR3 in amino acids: CATSDFGRGTGELFF. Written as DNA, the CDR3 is TGTGCCACCAGTGATTTCGGCAGAGGGACCGGGGAGCTGTTTTTT.

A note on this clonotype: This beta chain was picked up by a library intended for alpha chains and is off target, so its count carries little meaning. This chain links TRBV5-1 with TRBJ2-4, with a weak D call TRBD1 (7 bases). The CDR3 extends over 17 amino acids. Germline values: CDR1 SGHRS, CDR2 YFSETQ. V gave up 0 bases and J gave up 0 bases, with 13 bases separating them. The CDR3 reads CASSLGRDSLAKNIQYF. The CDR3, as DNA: TGCGCCAGCAGCTTGGGGCGGGACAGTCTAGCCAAAAACATTCAGTACTTC.

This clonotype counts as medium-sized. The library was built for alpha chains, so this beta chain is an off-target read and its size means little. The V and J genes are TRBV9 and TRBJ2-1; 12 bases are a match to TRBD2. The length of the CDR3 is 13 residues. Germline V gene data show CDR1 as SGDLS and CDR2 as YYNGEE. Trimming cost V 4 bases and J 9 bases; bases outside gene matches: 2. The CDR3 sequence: CASSRTSGAEQFF. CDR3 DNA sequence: TGTGCCAGCAGCCGGACTAGCGGGGCTGAGCAGTTCTTC.

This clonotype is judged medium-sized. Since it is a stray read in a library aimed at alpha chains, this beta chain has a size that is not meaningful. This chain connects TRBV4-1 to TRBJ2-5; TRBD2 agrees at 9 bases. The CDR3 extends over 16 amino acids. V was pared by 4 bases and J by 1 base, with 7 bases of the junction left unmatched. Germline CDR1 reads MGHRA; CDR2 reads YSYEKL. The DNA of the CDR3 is TGCGCCAGCAGCCCGGTGGTAGCGGGGGCCCAAGAGACCCAGTACTTC. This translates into CASSPVVAGAQETQYF.

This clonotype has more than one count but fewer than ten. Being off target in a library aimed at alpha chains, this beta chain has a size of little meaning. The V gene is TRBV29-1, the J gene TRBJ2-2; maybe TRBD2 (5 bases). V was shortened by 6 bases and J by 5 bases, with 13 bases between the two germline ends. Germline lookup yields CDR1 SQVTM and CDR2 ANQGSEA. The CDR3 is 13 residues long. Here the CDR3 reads CSVRRGGTGELFF. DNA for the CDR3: TGCAGCGTGAGACGGGGTGGAACCGGGGAGCTGTTTTTT.

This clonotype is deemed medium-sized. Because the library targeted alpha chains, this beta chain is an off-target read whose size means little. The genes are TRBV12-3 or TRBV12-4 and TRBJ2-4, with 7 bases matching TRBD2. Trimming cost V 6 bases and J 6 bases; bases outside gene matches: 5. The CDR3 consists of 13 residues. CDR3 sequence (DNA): TGTGCCAGCAGCCAAAGCGGGGTAAACATTCAGTACTTC. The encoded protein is CASSQSGVNIQYF.

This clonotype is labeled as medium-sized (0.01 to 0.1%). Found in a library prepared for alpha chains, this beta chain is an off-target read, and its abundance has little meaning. The CDR3 spells CASSRGLAGDGETQYF. For the CDR3, the DNA is TGTGCCAGCAGCCGGGGACTAGCGGGGGACGGAGAGACCCAGTACTTC. The chain is built from TRBV7-3 and TRBJ2-5, with TRBD2 matching 14 bases. The ends lost 5 bases at V and 4 bases at J; junction bases unmatched: 6. Germline V CDR1 and CDR2: SGHTA, FQGTGA. The CDR3 is made up of 16 amino acids.